Below, 6 T cell receptor beta chains from the same sample are listed, as sequenced in a study of blood T cell repertoires in COVID-19 (TCRdb year 2020). Preparation of the library involved the immunoSEQ multiplex PCR assay. Entries here come from immuneACCESS through TCRdb and include only in-frame sequences with V and J called. Some clones fail to appear in such tables; in the studies checked, an unresolved V gene covers under half of the shortfall, and the cause of the remainder is unknown. The sample records 200,000 to 300,000 clones, around nine tenths of which are singletons. Approximately 0.8% of the sample rests with the top ten. The sample comprised peripheral blood. These receptors were taken from a man in his thirties or forties with COVID-19, enrolled during active disease.

The gene calls are TRBV5-6 and TRBJ2-2, with 15 positions matching TRBD2. CDR1 SGHDT and CDR2 YYEEEE come from the germline V gene. This CDR3 region has 17 residues. J lost 0 bases, V lost 5 bases, and 2 bases had no gene match. CDR3 sequence reads: CASRRTSGGANTGELFF. DNA for the CDR3: TGTGCCAGCAGAAGGACTAGCGGGGGGGCGAACACCGGGGAGCTGTTTTTT.

The V gene is TRBV11-2, the J gene TRBJ2-1; 12 nucleotides align to TRBD2. V dropped 2 bases and J dropped 2; count of bases not matched to a gene: 4. Germline V gene sequence: CDR1 SGHAT, CDR2 FQNNGV. The CDR3 is made up of 17 amino acids. The CDR3 DNA sequence: TGTGCCAGCAGCTTAACGACTAGCGGGGGCCCCTACAATGAGCAGTTCTTC. This translates into CASSLTTSGGPYNEQFF.

The chain carries TRBV4-1 and TRBJ2-3; tentative D call: TRBD1 (5 bases). The CDR3 has 14 amino acids. Germline V gene sequence: CDR1 MGHRA, CDR2 YSYEKL. V lost 0 bases, J lost 1 base, and 5 bases lay in between. This CDR3 is CASSQDRGTDTQYF. CDR3 DNA sequence: TGCGCCAGCAGCCAAGACAGGGGCACAGATACGCAGTATTTT.

V gene TRBV6-2 or TRBV6-3 combines with J gene TRBJ1-5, with D possibly TRBD1 on 5 matching bases. The germline V and J ends were trimmed by 5 bases and 0 bases, with 11 bases remaining between them. The CDR3 sequence is 15 residues long. Per germline, CDR1 MNHEY and CDR2 SVGEGT. The CDR3 nucleotides are TGTGCCAGCAGTGGGACTGACCTTAGCAATCAGCCCCAGCATTTT. This sequence encodes CASSGTDLSNQPQHF.

The chain employs TRBV5-4 and TRBJ2-7, with 7 bases aligning to TRBD1. The CDR3 sequence is 16 residues long. V was clipped by 2 bases and J by 2 bases; unmatched bases: 10. CDR1 is SGHNT and CDR2 is YYREEE in the germline V gene (reference sequence). This chain's CDR3 is CASSLDPDRRTYEQYF. The CDR3 DNA follows: TGTGCCAGCAGCTTAGACCCGGACAGGCGGACCTACGAGCAGTACTTC.

The rearrangement joins TRBV9 to TRBJ2-5, with TRBD2 matching over 16 bases. This CDR3 comprises 20 residues. Germline V CDR1 and CDR2: SGDLS, YYNGEE. J was trimmed by 4 bases and V by 0 bases; bases with no gene match: 12. The CDR3 bases are TGTGCCAGCAGCGTAGGGAACTCCGGGACTAGCGGGGGGGCTGGAGAGACCCAGTACTTC. Encoded protein: CASSVGNSGTSGGAGETQYF.